The TCR beta chain described here comes from a study of blood T cells in healthy people across ages (dated by TCRdb to between 2015 and 2016). Broadly, across the study: Template switching captured roughly one uniquely barcoded TCR beta cDNA molecule per two T cells in model experiments. Two additional independent replicas of 1 million unique cDNA reads from the same blood draw were analyzed for two donors (one aged 18 to 29 and one aged 80 or older). To avoid experimental bias, donors of different ages were distributed randomly across sequencing lanes. Four age groups were formed from the donors: young (average roughly 16 years), middle-aged (less than 40), aged (roughly 58) and long-lived (more than 75). To track age-related changes in TCR beta repertoire diversity, the study relied on deep sequencing normalized with unique cDNA molecular identifiers.

Systemically healthy Caucasian individuals from Russia, 35 to 40 in total and aged about 6 to 100 years, were included as donors. Each donor gave about 9.8 milliliters of peripheral blood, drawn into EDTA-treated Vacutainer tubes. PBMCs were isolated by Ficoll-Paque density-gradient centrifugation, with at least 6.5 million obtained per sample. Total RNA, at least 6 micrograms per sample, was extracted from PBMCs with Trizol reagent. For every donor, flow cytometry on a PBMC aliquot measured the percentage of naive CD45RAhigh/CD27high T cells. There are a few counts of this clonotype. Its cognate antigen has yet to be identified. Base-call qualities are not available, and no considerably larger clone is one nucleotide away. Trimming takes 2 bases off V and 4 bases off J; junction bases not matched to a gene: 5. Sequences SGHDT (CDR1) and YYEEEE (CDR2) are obtained from the germline V gene. CDR3 length: 15 amino acids, cysteine to phenylalanine. Solely the CDR3 DNA is kept, with 45 bases framed from the first base.

To prepare the library, 5' RACE was applied. Sequencing was carried out with an Illumina HiSeq 2500. The second PCR ran for roughly 7 to 12 cycles and used a J-beta primer mix along with a sample-barcoded 5' primer. Each TCR beta cDNA molecule received a unique molecular identifier from a template-switch 5' adaptor carrying 12 random nucleotides. Each sample yielded at least 3 million CDR3-containing paired-end reads. First-strand cDNA was synthesized from all RNA with the Mint cDNA synthesis kit, primed by a TRBC-specific oligonucleotide. Following uracil-DNA glycosylase treatment, all cDNA underwent a first 18-cycle PCR with the universal primers M1SS and BC2_uni_R. In the authors' own workflow: Each sample was normalized by randomly selecting 1 million high-quality reads, each carrying a distinct molecular identifier. Instead of being binned into consensus sequences, reads with shared molecular identifiers were discarded. MiTCR, with a Q25 quality threshold and the strictest error-elimination algorithm, was used for CDR3 identification, clonotype clustering and error correction. A nonparametric unseen species model using Euler transformation provided a lower-bound estimate of total TCR beta diversity. TCRdb trimmed public reads at Q25 via fastp, called clones via MiXCR and kept in-frame beta chains. A single entry per CDR3 protein holds the most common genes and DNA from its merged rows. The V and J calls here are based on TCRdb, not the publication. This sample lists about 1.7 million distinct CDR3 sequences; roughly 30% were detected once. The ten most abundant clones make up approximately 7.7% of the sample.

General conclusions and limits of the study: Estimates of total diversity based on one million sequenced T cells were considered lower bounds and underestimates. Because profiling used bulk unsorted PBMCs, naive and antigen-experienced compartments could not be compared conclusively. As age increased, observed TCR beta diversity per million T cells dropped in a roughly linear way, and a significant reduction was already evident by age 40. Observed TCR beta diversity correlated strongly with the percentage of naive T cells measured by flow cytometry. Because donor CMV infection status was unknown, age-related changes in expanded clonotypes were potentially confounded. Compared with the aged group, more naive CD4+ T cells, fewer expanded clones and increased TCR diversity were shown by the long-lived group, suggesting age selection.

The rearranged chain carries TRBV5-6 and TRBJ2-3; TRBD2 matches 9 bases in the middle. The TCR originated in a woman aged 25 to 39 in good health. Sequenced input: blood. CDR3 loop: CASSFSGSLADTQYF. The nucleotide sequence reads as follows: TGTGCCAGCAGCTTTAGCGGGAGCTTGGCAGATACGCAGTATTTT.